This note documents a single T cell receptor beta chain sequence. Antigen unknown. This specimen comes from a study of cytomegalovirus exposure and HLA in healthy donors. Overall study findings and caveats: Fewer N-insertions than the roughly 670-donor mean were reportedly shown by an Asian-associated ancestry cluster in a later analysis.

A multiplex PCR was run with 60 Vbeta primers and 13 Jbeta primers. Assay: immunoSEQ multiplex PCR; the TCRdb copy retains only in-frame clones and omits some. Of about 120,000 clones in the sample, around 78% are singletons; the top ten hold around 3.3%. Unmatched junction bases numbered 11, after V lost 7 bases and J lost 4 bases. The CDR3 spans 16 residues. The germline V gene has CDR1 LNHDA and CDR2 SQIVND (reference sequence). The sample was PBMCs. The chain is built from TRBV19 and TRBJ1-2; 11 nucleotides agree with TRBD1. The receptor comes from a woman aged 30 to 39 in good health and CMV-seropositive. Here the CDR3 DNA reads TGTGCCAGTACCACCCCGGGACAGGGGGTTGGCTATGGCTACACCTTC. Translating gives CASTTPGQGVGYGYTF.